Presented here are 13 T cell receptor beta chains from one specimen sequenced in a study of T cells in Graves' hyperthyroidism and ophthalmopathy. RNA transcripts served as the template for amplifying TCR beta CDR3 regions. With the HTBI primer set, the TCR CDR3 went through a first round of RT-PCR. TCRdb re-derived calls from the multiplex PCR reads in MiXCR, one entry per CDR3 protein. The sample contains 700,000 to 850,000 distinct CDR3 sequences, roughly a third of which appear only once. The specimen sequenced was blood. Every receptor here comes from a woman in her forties with Graves' hyperthyroidism.

The rearrangement links TRBV7-2 to TRBJ2-7, with 9 bases lining up with TRBD1. This CDR3 region has 15 residues. The V gene end was trimmed by 5 bases and the J gene end by 3 bases; junction bases not matched to a gene: 8. Germline V gene lookup returns CDR1 SGHTA and CDR2 FQGNSA. CDR3 in amino acids: CASSPGTGSNYEQYF. CDR3 in DNA: TGTGCCAGCAGCCCCGGGACAGGGTCGAACTACGAGCAGTACTTC.

This clonotype was seen a single time. This chain connects TRBV2 to TRBJ2-6; D not certain. Trimming took off 6 bases at V and 1 base at J, with 16 bases between the two ends. CDR1 SNHLY and CDR2 FYNNEI come from the germline V gene. The CDR3 runs 17 residues. The CDR3 sequence is CASRGRSSRSGANVLTF. Here the CDR3 DNA reads TGTGCCAGCAGGGGCCGGAGTAGTAGGTCTGGGGCCAACGTCCTGACTTTC.

This clonotype was counted between two and nine times. The CDR3 DNA follows: TGTGCCAGCAACGACGATATGAGCTCCTACGAGCAGTACTTC. It encodes CASNDDMSSYEQYF. The chain has TRBV6-6 and TRBJ2-7; no reliable D call. The length of the CDR3 is 14 residues. Germline assignment: CDR1 MNHNY and CDR2 SVGAGI (reference sequence). Trimming took 7 bases from V and 0 from J, leaving 13 bases between them.

The genes are TRBV10-3 and TRBJ1-3; TRBD1 is a possible D gene (5 bases). Germline CDR1 reads ENHRY; CDR2 reads SYGVKD. V lost 7 bases and J lost 2, with 18 bases in between. There are 16 residues in the CDR3. This CDR3 is CAITGDGSGPGNTIYF. The CDR3 DNA reads as TGTGCCATCACCGGGGACGGATCGGGTCCTGGAAACACCATATATTTT.

There are many counts of this clonotype. The J gene is TRBJ1-3, the V gene TRBV7-2; 7 bases map to TRBD1. CDR1 SGHTA and CDR2 FQGNSA come from the germline V gene. V shed 5 bases and J 0 bases; nucleotides not matched to a gene: 4. The CDR3 sequence is 15 residues long. DNA of the CDR3: TGTGCCAGCAGCCTTTGGGACAGCTCTGGAAACACCATATATTTT. Protein: CASSLWDSSGNTIYF.

This clonotype was observed at least ten times. This chain joins TRBV2 and TRBJ1-1; perhaps TRBD1 as D (6 bases). The CDR3 runs 14 residues. The germline gives CDR1 SNHLY, CDR2 FYNNEI. The V and J ends lost 6 bases and 7 bases respectively, with 18 bases between them. In nucleotides, the CDR3 is TGTGCCAGCAGCGGGACTACAGGGTTAAGTGAAGCTTTCTTT. Translation gives CASSGTTGLSEAFF. The variable domain in full, with the rest retrieved from reference TRBV2 and TRBJ1-1, is EPEVTQTPSHQVTQMGQEVILRCVPISNHLYFYWYRQILGQKVEFLVSFYNNEISEKSEIFDDQFSVERPDGSNFTLKIRSTKLEDSAMYFCASSGTTGLSEAFFGQGTRLTVV.

This clonotype was detected only a few times. The chain employs TRBV30 and TRBJ1-1, with D unresolved. CDR3 length: 11 amino acids. From germline, CDR1 is GTSNPN and CDR2 SVGIG (reference sequence). The V and J ends lost 5 bases and 7 bases respectively, with 11 bases between them. The CDR3: CAWGPTLEAFF. CDR3 bases: TGTGCCTGGGGACCGACGCTTGAAGCTTTCTTT.

V and J are TRBV4-1 and TRBJ2-7; 7 bases are shared with TRBD2. Germline V gene sequence: CDR1 MGHRA, CDR2 YSYEKL. Unmatched junction bases numbered 19, after V lost 4 bases and J lost 7 bases. CDR3 length: 17 amino acids. CDR3 DNA: TGCGCCAGCAGCCCCCGACCGGGGGAGGGTCGGGATACGGAGCAGTACTTC. Translation gives CASSPRPGEGRDTEQYF.

The chain uses TRBV7-9 and TRBJ2-5; 10 nucleotides align to TRBD1. CDR1 SEHNR and CDR2 FQNEAQ come from the germline V gene (reference sequence). J lost 4 bases, V lost 5 bases, and 13 bases had no gene match. The CDR3 length is 17 residues. The CDR3 nucleotides read TGTGCCAGCAGCCGTACCGGGACAGGGGTCGGCGGAGAGACCCAGTACTTC. This translates into CASSRTGTGVGGETQYF.

This clonotype was counted ten times or more. The chain joins TRBV10-3 to TRBJ1-4; D is ambiguous. The germline gives CDR1 ENHRY, CDR2 SYGVKD. The CDR3 runs 14 residues. Trimming stripped 2 bases from V and 2 bases from J, with 6 bases between. CDR3 amino acids: CAISERGTNEKLFF. CDR3 sequence (DNA): TGTGCCATCAGTGAGAGAGGCACTAATGAAAAACTGTTTTTT.

Regarding this clonotype: At one end the junction does not follow the germline gene, possibly because of a read error. The chain uses TRBV10-3 and TRBJ2-2; 10 positions agree with TRBD2. Germline values: CDR1 ENHRY, CDR2 SYGVKD. The CDR3 covers 16 residues. The CDR3 spells CASSSKREGRTGELFF. DNA of the CDR3: TGTGCCAGCAGTTCGAAGCGGGAGGGCCGCACCGGGGAGCTGTTTTTT.

The rearrangement uses TRBV12-3 or TRBV12-4 and TRBJ1-4; D remains ambiguous. The length of the CDR3 is 14 residues. Trimming cost V 3 bases and J 5 bases, with 10 bases left between them. The CDR3 spells CASSFRQKNEKLFF. For the CDR3, the DNA is TGTGCCAGCAGTTTTCGGCAAAAGAATGAAAAACTGTTTTTT.

A few counts support this clonotype. The V and J genes are TRBV28 and TRBJ1-1, with D possibly TRBD1 on 6 matching bases. The CDR3 has 14 residues. Germline V gene sequence: CDR1 MDHEN, CDR2 SYDVKM. The V and J ends lost 3 bases and 8 bases respectively, with 16 bases between them. CDR3 in amino acids: CASSLARGLIEAFF. The CDR3 coding sequence is TGTGCCAGCAGTTTGGCCAGGGGTCTGATCGAAGCTTTCTTT.